The clone carrying this T cell receptor beta chain was seen only once. Trimming pared 7 bases from V and 10 bases from J, leaving 17 bases between. The CDR3 covers 14 residues. Germline assignment: CDR1 SGHAT and CDR2 FQNNGV. The data were taken from a study of blood T cell repertoires in COVID-19. Study summary: The United States, Italy and Spain were the sources of the acute and convalescent COVID-19 samples. PBMCs, B-cell-depleted T cells, or T cells provided the cDNA or gDNA that made up the material.

Authors' analysis steps: Cell counts per sample came from amplifying reference gene primers. The assay was immunoSEQ multiplex PCR, and TCRdb's table has in-frame clones only and misses some. V and J calls and clone size are given by that table; D and trimming were obtained from the DNA. There are about 95,000 clones in the sample; approximately 80% occur only once, and nearly 25% lies in the top ten. This rearrangement joins TRBV11-2 to TRBJ1-6, with D tentatively TRBD1 (5 bases). The receptor's source is a human donor in a cohort sampled during active COVID-19. Sequencing was done on a sample of peripheral blood. CDR3 DNA sequence: TGTGCCAGCATGGCCGGGACTGTACCCTCACCCCTCCACTTT. This encodes CASMAGTVPSPLHF.